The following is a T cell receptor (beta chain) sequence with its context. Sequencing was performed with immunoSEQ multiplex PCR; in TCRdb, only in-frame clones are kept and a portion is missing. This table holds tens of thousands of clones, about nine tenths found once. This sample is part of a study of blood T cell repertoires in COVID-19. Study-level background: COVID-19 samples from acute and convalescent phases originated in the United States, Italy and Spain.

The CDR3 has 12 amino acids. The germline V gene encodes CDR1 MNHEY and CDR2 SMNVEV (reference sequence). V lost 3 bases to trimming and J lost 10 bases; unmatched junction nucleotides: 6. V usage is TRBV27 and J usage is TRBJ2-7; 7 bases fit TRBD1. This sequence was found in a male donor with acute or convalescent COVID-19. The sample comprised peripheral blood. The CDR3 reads CASSFGTAKQYF. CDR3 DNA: TGTGCCAGCAGTTTCGGGACAGCTAAACAGTACTTC.